This T cell receptor (beta chain) was identified in a study of graft-versus-host responses after intestinal transplantation. This clone has a single count. The antigen remains unidentified. Produced via immunoSEQ multiplex PCR; TCRdb's table is partial and in-frame only. Counted here are tens of thousands of clones, 85% to 90% occurring once; the ten biggest clones make up approximately 0.11%. The V and J ends lost 0 bases and 7 bases, in that order; junction bases with no gene match: 4. The CDR3 length is 15 residues. The germline V gene encodes CDR1 KGHSH and CDR2 LQKENI. The V gene is TRBV18, the J gene TRBJ1-4; 8 bases line up with TRBD1. The receptor comes from a human donor who received an intestinal transplant. The sequencing used unstimulated CD4+ T cells sorted from spleen or lymph node cells, collected before intestinal transplant. Here the CDR3 reads CASSPPVQGGEKLFF. CDR3 DNA: TGTGCCAGCTCACCACCGGTACAGGGGGGTGAAAAACTGTTTTTT.